The clone carrying this TCR beta chain was observed at least ten times. Trimming cost V 6 bases and J 4 bases, with 18 bases left between them. The CDR3 extends over 15 amino acids. This sample stems from a study of regulatory T cells in long-lasting Graves disease. CDR3 regions were amplified by Arm-PCR using iRepertoire HTBI primers to build TCR beta libraries. TCRdb re-derived calls from the multiplex PCR reads in MiXCR, one entry per CDR3 protein. The sample contains more than 650,000 distinct CDR3 sequences, about 32% of which appear only once. Indicated time point: persistent/refractory GD, antithyroid drugs over 5 years with positive TRAb. From RNA extracted from PBMCs, the TCR library was made.

Source: peripheral blood mononuclear cells (PBMCs), taken when the disease was refractory, from a patient treated with antithyroid drugs. The chain employs TRBV12-3 or TRBV12-4 and TRBJ2-5, with D possibly TRBD2 on 7 matching bases. The receptor was derived from a female donor with Graves disease. CDR3 bases: TGTGCCAGCAGCAACGGACAGAGGGGGGGAGAGACCCAGTACTTC. Translated: CASSNGQRGGETQYF.